The 13 T cell receptor beta chains listed next were all sequenced from one sample in a study of CD8 T cells in ankylosing spondylitis. TCRdb processed the 5' RACE reads anew with MiXCR; each CDR3 protein has one entry. This repertoire shows some 130,000 distinct CDR3 sequences, roughly 11% found once; its top ten account for 4.1%. Sequenced sample: blood, either unsorted or a sorted T cell fraction (not recorded which). The receptor source for this set is a female donor with ankylosing spondylitis or in good health (not recorded which).

This clonotype was found many times. The chain has TRBV5-1 and TRBJ2-5, with 10 bases that match TRBD1. Germline trimming cut 2 bases from V and 5 bases from J; bases unmatched to any gene: 6. The CDR3 totals 15 residues. The V gene's germline CDR1 is SGHRS and CDR2 YFSETQ. The CDR3 DNA follows: TGCGCCAGCAGCTTCTCGGGACAGGGGCGGGAGACCCAGTACTTC. Residues: CASSFSGQGRETQYF. The full variable domain, its missing parts supplied by reference TRBV5-1 and TRBJ2-5, is KAGVTQTPRYLIKTRGQQVTLSCSPISGHRSVSWYQQTPGQGLQFLFEYFSETQRNKGNFPGRFSGRQFSNSRSEMNVSTLELGDSALYLCASSFSGQGRETQYFGPGTRLLVL.

In its sample, this clonotype was seen many times. The chain recombines TRBV10-3 with TRBJ2-1; D perhaps matches TRBD2 (6 bases). Trimming removed 7 bases at V and 6 bases at J, with 13 bases between. This CDR3 comprises 13 residues. Germline V gene lookup returns CDR1 ENHRY and CDR2 SYGVKD. The CDR3 loop reads CAITLGLSNEQFF. The CDR3, as DNA: TGTGCCATCACCTTGGGACTTTCCAATGAGCAGTTCTTC.

As concerns this clonotype: A single base separates this from a much larger clone, so it may be a read error. J is TRBJ2-3 and V is TRBV25-1, with 8 bases matching TRBD2. The CDR3 has 16 residues. Germline CDR1 reads MGHDK; CDR2 reads SYGVNS. This CDR3 is CASSDPLAGSADAQYF. Written as DNA, the CDR3 is TGTGCCAGCAGTGATCCCCTAGCGGGTAGCGCAGATGCGCAGTATTTT.

This clonotype showed up many times. The chain carries TRBV9 and TRBJ2-2, with a tentative D call TRBD2 (5 bases). This CDR3 is built from 15 residues. The V and J ends lost 4 bases and 3 bases respectively, with 13 bases between them. Germline CDR1 is SGDLS and CDR2 is YYNGEE. The chain's CDR3 is CASSSRGGDTGELFF. The CDR3 bases are TGTGCCAGCAGCTCCCGGGGTGGGGACACCGGGGAGCTGTTTTTT.

A remark on this clonotype: One junction end does not reproduce the germline sequence, and a read error may be involved. The rearrangement links TRBV20-1 to TRBJ2-3; TRBD2 might be the D (6 bases). CDR1 is DFQATT and CDR2 is SNEGSKA in the germline V gene (reference sequence). This CDR3 region has 15 residues. Here the CDR3 reads CSLLAGGRATVTQYF. The CDR3 nucleotides read TGCAGTTTACTAGCTGGAGGGCGGGCCACAGTTACGCAGTATTTT.

The CDR3 DNA reads as TGTGCCAGCAGCTTAAGCAGGGGTAGCAATCAGCCCCAGCATTTT. Encoded protein: CASSLSRGSNQPQHF. The gene calls are TRBV11-1 and TRBJ1-5, with a weak D call TRBD1 (6 bases). This CDR3 is built from 15 residues. Looked up from germline, CDR1 is SGHAT and CDR2 is FQDESV (reference sequence). Trimming took 2 bases from V and 0 from J, leaving 8 bases between them.

This clonotype was counted ten times or more. The chain links TRBV7-9 to TRBJ2-2; D ambiguous. The CDR3 runs to 12 residues. The germline gives CDR1 SEHNR, CDR2 FQNEAQ (reference sequence). Trimming stripped 5 bases from V and 6 bases from J, with 7 bases between. This CDR3 reads CASSPLPGELFF. CDR3 in DNA: TGTGCCAGCAGCCCTCTCCCCGGGGAGCTGTTTTTT.

This clonotype was picked up many times. The rearrangement links TRBV6-1 to TRBJ2-1; maybe TRBD1 (6 bases). V lost 6 bases, J lost 9 bases, and 21 bases lay in between. The CDR3 extends over 15 amino acids. The germline CDR1 and CDR2 sequences are MNHNS and SASEGT. The CDR3 loop reads CASRTGTLRPGEQFF. The CDR3 DNA is TGTGCCAGCAGGACCGGGACACTCCGCCCGGGTGAGCAGTTCTTC.

Many counts were recorded for this clonotype. The chain couples TRBV24-1 to TRBJ2-2, with D perhaps assigned TRBD1 or TRBD2 (5 bases each). The CDR3 is 15 amino acids. The V gene's germline CDR1 is KGHDR and CDR2 SFDVKD. V dropped 4 bases and J dropped 5 bases, with 13 bases sitting between them. CDR3 sequence: CATSEIGTPTGELFF. DNA for the CDR3: TGTGCCACCAGTGAAATCGGGACGCCGACCGGGGAGCTGTTTTTT.

This clonotype was detected ten times or more. The chain joins TRBV2 to TRBJ2-1; D might be TRBD1 (6 bases). V shed 5 bases and J shed 6 bases, with 11 bases lying between them. The CDR3 has 13 residues. CDR1 and CDR2 (germline): SNHLY, FYNNEI. The CDR3 protein is CASSSTGFNEQFF. Written as DNA, the CDR3 is TGTGCCAGCAGTTCCACAGGGTTCAATGAGCAGTTCTTC.

This clonotype has ten or more counts. V usage is TRBV20-1 and J usage is TRBJ2-7, with a tentative D call TRBD1 (6 bases). The CDR3 totals 12 residues. Germline CDR1 DFQATT, CDR2 SNEGSKA (reference sequence). Deletions cut 6 bases from V and 3 bases from J, with 12 bases between. The CDR3 protein is CSAPDRNYEQYF. In DNA form, the CDR3 reads TGCAGTGCACCAGACAGGAACTACGAGCAGTACTTC.

This chain connects TRBV20-1 to TRBJ2-1; tentatively, D is TRBD2 (6 bases). CDR3 length equals 13 residues. Germline V gene data show CDR1 as DFQATT and CDR2 as SNEGSKA (reference sequence). The V and J ends lost 3 bases and 4 bases respectively, with 10 bases between them. The CDR3 coding sequence is TGCAGTGCTAGGGGACTGGCTTACAATGAGCAGTTCTTC. Translation gives CSARGLAYNEQFF.

The V call is TRBV25-1, the J call TRBJ1-1, with a possible D match to TRBD1 (5 bases). Trimming removed 9 bases at V and 1 base at J, with 6 bases between. Germline V CDR1 and CDR2: MGHDK, SYGVNS. This CDR3 is built from 11 residues. As DNA, the CDR3 is TGTGCCAGTACAGGGAACACTGAAGCTTTCTTT. Amino acid sequence: CASTGNTEAFF.